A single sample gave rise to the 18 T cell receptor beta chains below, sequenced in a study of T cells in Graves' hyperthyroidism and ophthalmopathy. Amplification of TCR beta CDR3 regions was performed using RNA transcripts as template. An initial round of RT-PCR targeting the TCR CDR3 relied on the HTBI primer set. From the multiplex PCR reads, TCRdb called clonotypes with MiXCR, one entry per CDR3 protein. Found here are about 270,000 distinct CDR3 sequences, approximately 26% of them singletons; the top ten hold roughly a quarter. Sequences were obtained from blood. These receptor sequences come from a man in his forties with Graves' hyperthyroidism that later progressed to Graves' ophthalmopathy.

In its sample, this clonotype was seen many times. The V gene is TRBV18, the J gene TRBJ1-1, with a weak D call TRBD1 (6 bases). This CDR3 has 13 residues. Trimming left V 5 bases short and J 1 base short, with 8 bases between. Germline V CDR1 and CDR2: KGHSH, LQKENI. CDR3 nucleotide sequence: TGTGCCAGCTCAACGACAGGGAACACTGAAGCTTTCTTT. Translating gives CASSTTGNTEAFF. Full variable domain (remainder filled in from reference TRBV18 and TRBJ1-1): NAGVMQNPRHLVRRRGQEARLRCSPMKGHSHVYWYRQLPEEGLKFMVYLQKENIIDESGMPKERFSAEFPKEGPSILRIQQVVRGDSAAYFCASSTTGNTEAFFGQGTRLTVV.

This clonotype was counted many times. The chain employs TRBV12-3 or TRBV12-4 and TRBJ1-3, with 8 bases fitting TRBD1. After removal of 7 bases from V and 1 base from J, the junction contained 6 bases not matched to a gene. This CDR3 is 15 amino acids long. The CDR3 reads CASNRQGISGNTIYF. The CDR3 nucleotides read TGTGCCAGCAATCGACAGGGGATTTCTGGAAACACCATATATTTT.

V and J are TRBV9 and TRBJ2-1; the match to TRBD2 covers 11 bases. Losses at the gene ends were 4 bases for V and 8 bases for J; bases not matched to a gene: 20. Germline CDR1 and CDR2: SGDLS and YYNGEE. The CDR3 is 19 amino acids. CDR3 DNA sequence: TGTGCCAGCAGCCCGAAAGGGTTGGCTAGCGGGAGGAATCTGGATGAGCAGTTCTTC. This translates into CASSPKGLASGRNLDEQFF.

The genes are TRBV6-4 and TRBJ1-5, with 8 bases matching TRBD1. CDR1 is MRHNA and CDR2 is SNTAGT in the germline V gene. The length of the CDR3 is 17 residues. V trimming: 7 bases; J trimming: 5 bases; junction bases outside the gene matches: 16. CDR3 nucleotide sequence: TGTGCCAGCAAACACTCTTCCGGACAGGGTATCGATCAGCCCCAGCATTTT. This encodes CASKHSSGQGIDQPQHF.

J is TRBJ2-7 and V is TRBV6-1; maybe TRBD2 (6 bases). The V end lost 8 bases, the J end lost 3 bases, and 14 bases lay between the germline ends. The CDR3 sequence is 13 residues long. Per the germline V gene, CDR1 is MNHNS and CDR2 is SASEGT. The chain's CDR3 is CASERSGYYEQYF. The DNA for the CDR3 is TGTGCCAGCGAGAGGAGCGGGTACTACGAGCAGTACTTC.

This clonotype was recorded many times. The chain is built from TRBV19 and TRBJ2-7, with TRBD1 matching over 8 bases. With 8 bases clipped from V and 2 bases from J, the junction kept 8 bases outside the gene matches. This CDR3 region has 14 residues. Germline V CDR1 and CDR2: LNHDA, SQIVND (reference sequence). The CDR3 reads CASAFGTGAYEQYF. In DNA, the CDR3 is TGTGCCAGTGCCTTTGGGACAGGAGCCTACGAGCAGTACTTC.

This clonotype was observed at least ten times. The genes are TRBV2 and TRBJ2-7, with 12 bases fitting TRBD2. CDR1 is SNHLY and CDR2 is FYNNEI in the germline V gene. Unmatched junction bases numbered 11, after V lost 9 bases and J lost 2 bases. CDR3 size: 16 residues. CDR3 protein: CASTGLAGTFAYEQYF. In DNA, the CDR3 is TGTGCCAGTACGGGACTAGCGGGCACCTTTGCCTACGAGCAGTACTTC.

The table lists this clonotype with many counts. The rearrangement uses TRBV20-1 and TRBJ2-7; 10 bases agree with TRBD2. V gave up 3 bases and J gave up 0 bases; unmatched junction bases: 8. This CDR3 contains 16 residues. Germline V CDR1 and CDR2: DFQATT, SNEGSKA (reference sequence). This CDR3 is CSASDPGLANSYEQYF. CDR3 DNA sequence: TGCAGTGCTAGTGATCCGGGACTAGCGAACTCCTACGAGCAGTACTTC.

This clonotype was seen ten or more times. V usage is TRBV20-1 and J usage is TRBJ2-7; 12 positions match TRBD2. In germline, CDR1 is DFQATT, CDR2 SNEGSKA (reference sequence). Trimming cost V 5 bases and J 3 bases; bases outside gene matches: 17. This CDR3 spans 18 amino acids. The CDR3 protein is CSAPAELVPGLAGYEQYF. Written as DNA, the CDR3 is TGCAGTGCTCCGGCGGAGTTAGTACCGGGACTAGCGGGCTACGAGCAGTACTTC.

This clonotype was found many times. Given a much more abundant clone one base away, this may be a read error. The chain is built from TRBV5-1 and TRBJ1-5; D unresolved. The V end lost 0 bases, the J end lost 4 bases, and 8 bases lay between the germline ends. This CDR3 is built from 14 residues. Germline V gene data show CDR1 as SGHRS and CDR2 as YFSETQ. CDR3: CASSLEGGNQPQHF. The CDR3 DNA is TGCGCCAGCAGCTTGGAGGGAGGGAATCAGCCCCAGCATTTT.

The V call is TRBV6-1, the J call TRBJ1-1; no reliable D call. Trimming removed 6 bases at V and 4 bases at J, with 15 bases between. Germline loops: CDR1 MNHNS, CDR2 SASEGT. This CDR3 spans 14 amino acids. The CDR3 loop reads CASSPVKPSTEAFF. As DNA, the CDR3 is TGTGCCAGCAGCCCAGTAAAGCCATCCACTGAAGCTTTCTTT.

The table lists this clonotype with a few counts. CDR3 protein: CASSPSEGVYTGELFF. The CDR3 coding sequence is TGTGCCAGCAGCCCGTCCGAGGGGGTCTACACCGGGGAGCTGTTTTTT. This chain uses TRBV3-1 with TRBJ2-2; perhaps TRBD1 as D (6 bases). CDR1 and CDR2 from the germline V gene are LGHDT and YNNKEL (reference sequence). Trimming stripped 4 bases from V and 3 bases from J, with 15 bases between. This CDR3 region has 16 residues. Based on the CDR3 plus reference TRBV3-1 and TRBJ2-2, the full variable domain is DTAVSQTPKYLVTQMGNDKSIKCEQNLGHDTMYWYKQDSKKFLKIMFSYNNKELIINETVPNRFSPKSPDKAHLNLHINSLELGDSAVYFCASSPSEGVYTGELFFGEGSRLTVL.

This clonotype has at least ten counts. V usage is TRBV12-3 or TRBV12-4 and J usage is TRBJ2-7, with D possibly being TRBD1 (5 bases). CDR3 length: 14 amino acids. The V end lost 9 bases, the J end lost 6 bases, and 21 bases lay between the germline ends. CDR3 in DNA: TGTGCCAGTCTTCCCCGTGGGGCCCCCACCGAGCAGTACTTC. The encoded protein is CASLPRGAPTEQYF.

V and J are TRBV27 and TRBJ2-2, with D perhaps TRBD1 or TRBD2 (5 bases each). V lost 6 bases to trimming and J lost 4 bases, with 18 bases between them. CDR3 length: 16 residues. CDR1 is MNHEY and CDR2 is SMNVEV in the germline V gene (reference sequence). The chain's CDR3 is CASSQQPGTPTGELFF. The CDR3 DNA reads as TGTGCCAGCAGCCAGCAACCCGGGACCCCCACCGGGGAGCTGTTTTTT.

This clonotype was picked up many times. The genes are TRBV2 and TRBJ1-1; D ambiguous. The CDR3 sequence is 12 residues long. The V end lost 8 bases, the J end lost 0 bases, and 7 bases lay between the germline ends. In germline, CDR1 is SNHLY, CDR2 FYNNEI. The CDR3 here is CASGELNTEAFF. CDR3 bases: TGTGCCAGCGGGGAATTGAACACTGAAGCTTTCTTT.

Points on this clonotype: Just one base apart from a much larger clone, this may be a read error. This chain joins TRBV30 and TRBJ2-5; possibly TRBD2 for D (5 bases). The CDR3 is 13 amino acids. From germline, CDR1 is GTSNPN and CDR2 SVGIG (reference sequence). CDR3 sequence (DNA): TGTGCCTGGAGCGGAGCGGAACAAGAGGCCCAGTACTTC. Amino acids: CAWSGAEQEAQYF. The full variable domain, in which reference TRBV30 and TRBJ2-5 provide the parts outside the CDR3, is SQTIHQWPATLVQPVGSPLSLECTVEGTSNPNLYWYRQAAGRGLQLLFYSVGIGQISSEVPQNLSASRPQDRQFILSSKKLLLSDSGFYLCAWSGAEQEAQYFGPGTRLLVL.

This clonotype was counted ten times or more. In nucleotides, the CDR3 is TGCAGTGCGCAAAGTTCCGGATCAGGCTCCTACGAGCAGTACTTC. Amino acid sequence: CSAQSSGSGSYEQYF. The chain combines TRBV20-1 with TRBJ2-7; D gene unclear. The germline V and J ends were trimmed by 6 bases and 0 bases, with 18 bases remaining between them. This CDR3 is built from 15 residues. Germline-derived CDR1 and CDR2 are DFQATT and SNEGSKA (reference sequence).

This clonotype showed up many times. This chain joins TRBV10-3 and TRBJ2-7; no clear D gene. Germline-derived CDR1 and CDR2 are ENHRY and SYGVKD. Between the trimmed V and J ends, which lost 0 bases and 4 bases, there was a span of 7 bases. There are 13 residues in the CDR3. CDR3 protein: CAISESGQYEQYF. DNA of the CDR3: TGTGCCATCAGTGAGTCAGGCCAATACGAGCAGTACTTC.